This T cell receptor (beta chain) was sequenced for a study of tumor-infiltrating lymphocytes in primary liver carcinoma. Study background: The patient population consisted of men and women between 30 and 69 years of age.

Synthesis of TCR beta cDNA was carried out from around 500 ng total RNA with a constant-region primer. Sequencing libraries for TCR beta derived from three nested multiplex PCR rounds that used slightly modified ARM-PCR. The first two PCR rounds used TRBV1-TRBV30 primers with a Cbeta primer, around 10 cycles each. TCRdb reanalysed the multiplex PCR reads using MiXCR and keeps one entry per CDR3 protein. The profile shows 55,000 to 70,000 distinct CDR3 sequences, less than 75% of them singletons. Joint extraction of RNA and DNA used 20-30 mg of bulk tissue that was unsorted. Patients in the cohort were treatment-naive and living with chronic HBV infection. Every tumor sample held more than 85% viable tumor cells. This clonotype was picked up one time. It may be a read error: a sequence one base away is much more abundant. The CDR3 loop spans 14 amino acids. Germline V CDR1 and CDR2: SQVTM, ANQGSEA.

This receptor was identified in a man aged 40-49 years with primary liver carcinoma and hepatitis B virus infection. The chain has TRBV29-1 and TRBJ2-1, with TRBD2 identical over 8 bases. Input material: liver tumor tissue from sampling region 2. Subset meaning: tumor region T2, inferior pole. CDR3 sequence reads: CSHRTSGDNNEQFF. CDR3 nucleotide sequence: TGCAGTCACCGTACTAGCGGAGACAACAATGAGCAGTTCTTC.